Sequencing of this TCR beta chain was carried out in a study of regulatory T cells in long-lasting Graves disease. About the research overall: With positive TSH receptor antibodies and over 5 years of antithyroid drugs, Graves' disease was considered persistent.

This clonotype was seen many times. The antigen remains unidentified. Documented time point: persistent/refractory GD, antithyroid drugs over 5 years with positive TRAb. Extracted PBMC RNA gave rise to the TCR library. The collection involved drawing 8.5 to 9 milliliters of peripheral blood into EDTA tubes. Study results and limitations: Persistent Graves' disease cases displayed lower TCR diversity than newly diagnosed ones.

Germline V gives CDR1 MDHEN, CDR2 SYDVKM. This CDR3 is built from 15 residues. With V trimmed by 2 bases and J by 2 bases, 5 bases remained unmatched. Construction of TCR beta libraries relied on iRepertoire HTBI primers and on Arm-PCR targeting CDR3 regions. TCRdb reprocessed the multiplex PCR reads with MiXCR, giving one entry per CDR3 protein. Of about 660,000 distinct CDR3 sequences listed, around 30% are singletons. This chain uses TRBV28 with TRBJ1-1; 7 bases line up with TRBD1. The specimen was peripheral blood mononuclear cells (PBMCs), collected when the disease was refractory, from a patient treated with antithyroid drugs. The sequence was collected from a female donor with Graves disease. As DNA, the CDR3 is TGTGCCAGCAGTTTAGCCTACAGGGGAAACACTGAAGCTTTCTTT. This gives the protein CASSLAYRGNTEAFF.